Below, one T cell receptor beta chain is given with its context. No cognate antigen has been identified for it. Base-call qualities are not available, and no considerably larger clone is one nucleotide away. The library was produced with PCR. Sequencing was carried out with an Illumina HiSeq 2500. TCR libraries were prepared with molecular barcoding, using unique molecular identifiers to normalize TCRbeta repertoire quantification. The public reads were reprocessed in TCRdb via fastp at Q25 and MiXCR, keeping in-frame beta chains. Rows merge per CDR3 protein into single entries with the most common DNA and genes. The sample has roughly 570,000 distinct CDR3 sequences on record, over 20% of them singletons. The ten largest clones take up around a third of the sample. This specimen belongs to a study of T-cell reconstitution after alpha-beta-depleted transplantation in children (TCRdb year 2016). In the study overall: Using TCR repertoire profiling, the study followed T-cell immune reconstitution in a quantitative way in children after TCRalphabeta/CD19-depleted allogeneic hematopoietic cell transplantation. General conclusions and limits of the study: Hyperexpanded clone frequencies declined over subsequent months; after one year, T-cell counts and TCRbeta diversity were mostly attributed to newly produced T cells. About two months after transplant, the apparently early recovery of alphabetaT-cell counts reportedly depended on just several hundred clones that had expanded rapidly and came from non-depleted graft cells. In some patients, the high TCRbeta diversity seen at day 60 was put down to recipient T cells and intrathymic progenitors that had survived conditioning.

The sample's treatment or condition, from its label and the paper: allogeneic hematopoietic cell transplantation with graft depleted of TCRalphabeta T cells and CD19 B cells. The children who served as transplant recipients had been given grafts of TCRalphabeta/CD19-depleted allogeneic hematopoietic cells. CDR1 and CDR2, looked up from the germline V gene, are SNHLY and FYNNEI. V lost 4 bases and J lost 4 bases; the stretch between them is 14 bases long. Inclusive of the bounding cysteine and phenylalanine, the CDR3 is 14 residues long. Solely the CDR3 DNA is kept, with 42 bases framed from the first base.

The V gene is TRBV2 and the J gene is TRBJ2-7, and possibly TRBD1, on 6 matching bases. The sequenced sample was PBMCs, obtained before TCRalphabeta/CD19-depleted stem cell transplant. This receptor was identified in a boy under two years old with Wiskott-Aldrich syndrome, due to receive a stem cell transplant. CDR3 loop: CASSASRGMYEQYF. In nucleotide form, the sequence is TGTGCCAGCAGTGCGTCCAGGGGAATGTACGAGCAGTACTTC.